This T cell receptor beta chain was profiled in a study of persistence of HIV-infected CD4 T cells. Concerning this clone itself: The antigen is undetermined.

V was clipped by 4 bases and J by 0 bases; unmatched bases: 11. This CDR3 contains 18 residues. Germline CDR1 and CDR2: LGHNA and YNFKEQ. Broader study findings: TCRbeta richness was lower in CMV- and Gag-responding cells than in anti-CD3/anti-CD28-responding cells.

Cells were stimulated with overlapping HIV-1 Gag 15-mer peptides. Sorting selected CD4+ T cells upregulating both CD40 ligand and CD69. Sequencing used immunoSEQ version 4 in survey mode. Libraries were prepared by immunoSEQ multiplex PCR; TCRdb keeps only in-frame clonotypes and omits some of them. The table includes tens of thousands of clones, 70% detected once. The chain carries TRBV4-2 and TRBJ2-3; 9 positions agree with TRBD2. The sample in question was CD4+ T cells sorted from PBMCs after roughly 18-hour stimulation, obtained from a patient who received antiretroviral therapy. The origin of this receptor is an adult man with HIV who was CMV-seropositive. The CDR3 loop reads CASSLRPEGLASTDTQYF. The CDR3, as DNA: TGTGCCAGCAGCCTCAGACCCGAGGGACTAGCCAGCACAGATACGCAGTATTTT.